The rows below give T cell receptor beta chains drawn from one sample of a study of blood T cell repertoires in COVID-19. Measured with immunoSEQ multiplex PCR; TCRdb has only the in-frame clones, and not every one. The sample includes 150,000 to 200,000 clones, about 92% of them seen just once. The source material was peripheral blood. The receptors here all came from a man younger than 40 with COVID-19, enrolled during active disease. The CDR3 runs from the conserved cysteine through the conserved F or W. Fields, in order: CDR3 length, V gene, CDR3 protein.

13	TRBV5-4	CASSLGGLYEQYF
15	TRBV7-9	CASSNRDRVRTEAFF
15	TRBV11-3	CASSPRTGGSYEQYF
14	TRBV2	CASNMNRGIYEQYF
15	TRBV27	CASSLYSGGLNEQFF
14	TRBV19	CASSLTGTGNGYTF
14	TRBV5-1	CASSLGDSNTEAFF
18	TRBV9	CASSTRRGSLKRADTQYF
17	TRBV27	CASTETGGDWSYNEQFF
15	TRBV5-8	CASSLVSRVFYGYTF
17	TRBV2	CASSESVSRHGTDTQYF
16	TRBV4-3	CASSQDRGQGTQPQHF
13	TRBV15	CATSRTTEAGEFF
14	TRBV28	CASSLATGYHGYTF
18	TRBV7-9	CASSFTGTGASVHYGYTF
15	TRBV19	CASNNIGALNTEAFF
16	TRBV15	CATSTRTGSSQAGSTF
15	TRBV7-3	CASSLIGQNTDTQYF
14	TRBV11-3	CASSTGTGDREQYF
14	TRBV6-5	CASSNQQVPYGYTF
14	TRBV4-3	CASSQDLEGEKLFF
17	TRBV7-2	CASSALGGPGYSGELFF
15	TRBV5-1	CASSLGRGQGYEQYF
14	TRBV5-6	CASSPDRDGRGYTF
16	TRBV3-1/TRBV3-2	CASSQGAGTSDDEQFF
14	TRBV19	CASSMQPGYTGYTF
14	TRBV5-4	CASSLRTEGNEQFF
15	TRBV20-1	CSASTGTGGWNGYTF
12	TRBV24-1	CATSESSGTQYF
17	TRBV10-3	CAISQPKQGVNTGELFF
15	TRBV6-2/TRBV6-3	CASSSRRGGNNEQFF
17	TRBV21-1	CASSKAEGPYSNQPQHF
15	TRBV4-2	CASSQEGSRGYEQYF
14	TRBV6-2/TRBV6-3	CASSLFGSNQPQHF
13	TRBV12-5	CASGLAPGNTIYF
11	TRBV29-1	CSGGTGGLAFF
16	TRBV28	CASSLPRSGGTYEQYF
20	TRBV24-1	CATIANRDDEPPTIRYEQYF
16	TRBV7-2	CASSLRRRAGTDTQYF
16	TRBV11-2	CASSKSIGLAEETQYF
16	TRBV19	CASSILGGQGMAEAFF
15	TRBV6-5	CASSRFLGQGNEQFF
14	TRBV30	CAWSVQGGSQPQHF
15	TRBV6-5	CASSLSGTGGTEAFF
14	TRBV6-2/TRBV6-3	CASSSAGGKNIQYF
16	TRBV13	CASSKGGRAVQETQYF
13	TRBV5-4	CASSFMEGNTIYF
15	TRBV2	CASTPLASGANEQFF
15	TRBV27	CASSLLGTGVSPLHF
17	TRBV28	CASSLIQGTYMNTEAFF
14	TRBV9	CASSRSGNTGELFF
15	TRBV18	CASSPGQGAYTEAFF
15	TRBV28	CASSLVRPSSYEQYF
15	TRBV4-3	CASSQAHRQNYGYTF